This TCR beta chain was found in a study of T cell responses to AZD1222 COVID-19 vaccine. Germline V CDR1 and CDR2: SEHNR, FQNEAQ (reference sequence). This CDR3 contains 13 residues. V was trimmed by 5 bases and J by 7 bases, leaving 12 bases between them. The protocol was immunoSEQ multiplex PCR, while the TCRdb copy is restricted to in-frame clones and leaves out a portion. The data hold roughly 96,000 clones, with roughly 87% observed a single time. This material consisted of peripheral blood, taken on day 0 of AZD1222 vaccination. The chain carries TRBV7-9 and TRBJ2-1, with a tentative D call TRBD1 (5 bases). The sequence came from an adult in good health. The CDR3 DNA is TGTGCCAGCAGCGACCCCCAGGGTAATGAGCAGTTCTTC. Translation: CASSDPQGNEQFF.